This T cell receptor beta chain is from a study of a mutant IDH1 vaccine in newly diagnosed glioma. Study information: Males made up roughly 60% and females roughly 40% of treated patients, whose mean age was approximately 43 years. Beforehand, treatment had been radiotherapy, temozolomide, or both; the majority received both.

As concerns this clone: Its antigen is not identified.

Noted time point: baseline, week 1 (first vaccination visit). Stated treatment: pre-vaccination baseline after standard-of-care therapy. The study enrolled donors with new WHO grade 3 or 4 IDH1-mutant, ATRX-lost astrocytomas. Study-wide results and limits: The study observed vaccine-induced immune responses in around 94% of patients.

The ends were cut back, 6 bases at V and 8 bases at J, with 23 bases in the middle. The CDR3 extends over 17 amino acids. The germline V gene encodes CDR1 SNHLY and CDR2 FYNNEI. Some clones are missing from TCRdb's copy, which holds only in-frame ones; the method was immunoSEQ multiplex PCR. The sample yields around 92,000 clones, around four fifths seen once. This chain connects TRBV2 to TRBJ1-6; possible D gene TRBD1, 5 bases. This TCR was sampled from a woman in her 50s with glioma. Source: PBMCs, taken from a glioma patient treated with radiotherapy, temozolomide or both. The CDR3 protein is CASSGQAERLSYSPLHF. CDR3 in DNA: TGTGCCAGCAGCGGACAAGCCGAAAGACTAAGTTATTCACCCCTCCACTTT. The whole variable domain, filled in from reference TRBV2 and TRBJ1-6, reads EPEVTQTPSHQVTQMGQEVILRCVPISNHLYFYWYRQILGQKVEFLVSFYNNEISEKSEIFDDQFSVERPDGSNFTLKIRSTKLEDSAMYFCASSGQAERLSYSPLHFGNGTRLTVT.